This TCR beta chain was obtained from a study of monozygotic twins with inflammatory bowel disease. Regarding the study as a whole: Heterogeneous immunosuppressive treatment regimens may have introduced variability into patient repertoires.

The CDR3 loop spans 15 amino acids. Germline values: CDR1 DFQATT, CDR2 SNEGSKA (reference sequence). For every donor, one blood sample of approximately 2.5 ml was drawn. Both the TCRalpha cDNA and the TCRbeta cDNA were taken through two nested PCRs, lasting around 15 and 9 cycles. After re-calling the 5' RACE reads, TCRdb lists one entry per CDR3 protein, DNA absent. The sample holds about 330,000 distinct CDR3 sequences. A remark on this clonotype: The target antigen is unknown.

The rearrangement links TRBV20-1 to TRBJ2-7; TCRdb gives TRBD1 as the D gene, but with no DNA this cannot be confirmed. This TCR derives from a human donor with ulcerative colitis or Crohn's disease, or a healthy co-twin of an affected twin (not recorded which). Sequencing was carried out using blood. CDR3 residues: CSASPGTGDSYEQYF.